A selection of T cell receptor beta chains follows, all from one sample in a study of identifying expanded T cells in peripheral blood. Only in-frame clones appear in the TCRdb table, and some are missing; sequencing was by immunoSEQ multiplex PCR. The sample lists about 100,000 clones, approximately 88% occurring once. Sequencing input: blood. These TCRs come from a person aged 18 to 75 in good health. Both conserved end residues are part of each CDR3. D genes are given only for firm matches. The size field is filled for only some rows; it gives once, few, many or a size class.

v_gene: TRBV7-2
j_gene: TRBJ1-5
d_gene: .
abundance: .
CDR3aa: CASSLVSAVGQPQHF
CDR3nt: TGTGCCAGCAGCTTAGTTTCGGCTGTCGGACAGCCCCAGCATTTT

v_gene: TRBV7-8
j_gene: TRBJ1-4
d_gene: .
abundance: .
CDR3aa: CASSPDSPVANEKLFF
CDR3nt: TGTGCCAGCAGCCCTGACAGCCCAGTGGCTAATGAAAAACTGTTTTTT

v_gene: TRBV2
j_gene: TRBJ2-1
d_gene: TRBD2
abundance: .
CDR3aa: CASSEGLAGGRFDNEQFF
CDR3nt: TGTGCCAGCAGCGAGGGACTAGCGGGGGGGCGGTTTGACAATGAGCAGTTCTTC

v_gene: TRBV5-1
j_gene: TRBJ2-6
d_gene: .
abundance: once
CDR3aa: CASSLGSSGANVLTF
CDR3nt: TGCGCCAGCAGCTTGGGTAGCTCTGGGGCCAACGTCCTGACTTTC

v_gene: TRBV29-1
j_gene: TRBJ2-5
d_gene: TRBD1
abundance: few
CDR3aa: CSVTGTGVETQYF
CDR3nt: TGCAGCGTGACGGGGACAGGAGTGGAGACCCAGTACTTC

v_gene: TRBV5-1
j_gene: TRBJ2-5
d_gene: .
abundance: .
CDR3aa: CASREEETQYF
CDR3nt: TGCGCCAGCAGGGAAGAAGAGACCCAGTACTTC

v_gene: TRBV20-1
j_gene: TRBJ2-5
d_gene: .
abundance: .
CDR3aa: CSAAERETQYF
CDR3nt: TGCAGTGCGGCAGAACGGGAGACCCAGTACTTC

v_gene: TRBV18
j_gene: TRBJ1-2
d_gene: .
abundance: .
CDR3aa: CASSPRQDYGYTF
CDR3nt: TGTGCCAGCTCACCGAGACAGGACTATGGCTACACCTTC

v_gene: TRBV10-3
j_gene: TRBJ1-5
d_gene: TRBD1
abundance: .
CDR3aa: CANQQSLGQDSNQPQHF
CDR3nt: TGTGCCAATCAGCAATCACTAGGACAGGATAGCAATCAGCCCCAGCATTTT

v_gene: TRBV30
j_gene: TRBJ2-5
d_gene: .
abundance: .
CDR3aa: CAWSLGTDLVTQYF
CDR3nt: TGTGCCTGGAGCCTCGGGACGGACTTAGTAACCCAGTACTTC

v_gene: TRBV11-3
j_gene: TRBJ2-7
d_gene: .
abundance: .
CDR3aa: CASSSPGNPRSYEQYF
CDR3nt: TGTGCCAGCAGCTCTCCGGGAAACCCCCGCTCCTACGAGCAGTACTTC

v_gene: TRBV5-1
j_gene: TRBJ2-3
d_gene: .
abundance: .
CDR3aa: CASSGVAGALGDTQYF
CDR3nt: TGCGCCAGCAGCGGAGTTGCGGGGGCCCTCGGGGATACGCAGTATTTT

v_gene: TRBV7-8
j_gene: TRBJ1-5
d_gene: .
abundance: .
CDR3aa: CASSLKVSAGALGSNQPQHF
CDR3nt: TGTGCCAGCAGCTTAAAAGTTTCGGCAGGGGCCCTCGGAAGCAATCAGCCCCAGCATTTT

v_gene: TRBV2
j_gene: TRBJ2-7
d_gene: TRBD1
abundance: .
CDR3aa: CASRGQAGSYEQYF
CDR3nt: TGTGCCAGCCGTGGACAGGCAGGATCCTACGAGCAGTACTTC

v_gene: TRBV10-3
j_gene: TRBJ2-6
d_gene: .
abundance: .
CDR3aa: CAISETGGPGANVLTF
CDR3nt: TGTGCCATCAGTGAAACCGGGGGTCCTGGGGCCAACGTCCTGACTTTC

v_gene: TRBV6-6
j_gene: TRBJ1-2
d_gene: TRBD1
abundance: .
CDR3aa: CASSGGQGANYGYTF
CDR3nt: TGTGCCAGCAGTGGGGGACAGGGGGCTAACTATGGCTACACCTTC

v_gene: TRBV7-6
j_gene: TRBJ1-2
d_gene: TRBD1
abundance: once
CDR3aa: CASSSLPDRDPGYTF
CDR3nt: TGTGCCAGCAGCTCCCTCCCCGACAGGGATCCTGGCTACACCTTC

v_gene: TRBV27
j_gene: TRBJ1-5
d_gene: .
abundance: .
CDR3aa: CASSLKAAQRPQHF
CDR3nt: TGTGCCAGCAGTTTAAAGGCAGCCCAAAGGCCCCAGCATTTT

v_gene: TRBV4-1
j_gene: TRBJ2-1
d_gene: .
abundance: .
CDR3aa: CASSQEGRTIIGNEQFF
CDR3nt: TGCGCCAGCAGCCAAGAAGGCAGAACTATTATTGGCAATGAGCAGTTCTTC

v_gene: TRBV27
j_gene: TRBJ1-3
d_gene: .
abundance: .
CDR3aa: CASSFSATLSSGNTIYF
CDR3nt: TGTGCCAGCAGTTTTTCTGCGACACTTTCCTCTGGAAACACCATATATTTT

v_gene: TRBV5-1
j_gene: TRBJ1-5
d_gene: TRBD1
abundance: .
CDR3aa: CASSLTGEHQPQHF
CDR3nt: TGCGCCAGCAGCCTGACAGGGGAGCATCAGCCCCAGCATTTT

v_gene: TRBV12-5
j_gene: TRBJ2-1
d_gene: TRBD1
abundance: .
CDR3aa: CASAAPGQAVFSEQFF
CDR3nt: TGTGCTAGTGCCGCCCCCGGACAGGCAGTGTTCAGTGAGCAGTTCTTC

v_gene: TRBV15
j_gene: TRBJ1-6
d_gene: TRBD1
abundance: .
CDR3aa: CATSRRPGQGNSPLHF
CDR3nt: TGTGCCACCAGCAGAAGACCGGGACAGGGGAATTCACCCCTCCACTTT

v_gene: TRBV30
j_gene: TRBJ1-5
d_gene: .
abundance: .
CDR3aa: CAWDPQRGQPQHF
CDR3nt: TGTGCCTGGGACCCGCAAAGGGGTCAGCCCCAGCATTTT

v_gene: TRBV7-9
j_gene: TRBJ1-4
d_gene: TRBD1
abundance: .
CDR3aa: CASSLTGGEEKLFF
CDR3nt: TGTGCCAGCAGCTTAACAGGGGGCGAAGAAAAACTGTTTTTT